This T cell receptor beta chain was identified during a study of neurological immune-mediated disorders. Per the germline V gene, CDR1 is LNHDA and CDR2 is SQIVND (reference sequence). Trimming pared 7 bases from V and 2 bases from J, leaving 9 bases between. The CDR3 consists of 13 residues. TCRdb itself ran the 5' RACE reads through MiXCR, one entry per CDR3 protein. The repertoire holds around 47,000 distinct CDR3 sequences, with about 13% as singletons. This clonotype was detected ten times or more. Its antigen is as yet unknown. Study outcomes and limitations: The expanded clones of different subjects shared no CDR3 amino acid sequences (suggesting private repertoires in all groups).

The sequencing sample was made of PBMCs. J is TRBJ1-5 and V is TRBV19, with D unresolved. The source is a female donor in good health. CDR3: CASKIRGNQPQHF. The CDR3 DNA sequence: TGTGCCAGTAAAATTAGGGGCAATCAGCCCCAGCATTTT.